This TCR beta chain was recovered during a study of Tregs in tolerant kidney transplant recipients. Study-level findings and limits: Donor-specific Treg expansion exceeded global Treg expansion in tolerant patients, suggesting antigen drive. Some patients' samples used different primers over time, so nucleotide sequences weren't comparable.

The assay was immunoSEQ multiplex PCR, and TCRdb's table has in-frame clones only and misses some. The sample lists about 60,000 clones, roughly 89% occurring once. Germline loops: CDR1 ENHRY, CDR2 SYGVKD. CDR3 length: 14 residues. V was cut by 8 bases and J by 1 base, with 11 bases left in between. Comments on this clone: Its cognate antigen is unknown.

This sequence joins TRBV10-3 and TRBJ2-2, with D unresolved. This clonotype was obtained from a human donor who received a combined kidney and bone marrow transplant. The material was CD8+ T cells from blood, obtained before the transplant. In nucleotides, the CDR3 is TGTGCCATCCTCGACACGGAGAACACCGGGGAGCTGTTTTTT. Protein product: CAILDTENTGELFF.